This TCR beta chain was captured by sequencing in a study of blood T cell repertoires in COVID-19 (dated by TCRdb to 2020 to 2022). Context from the whole study: The collaborator samples originated in the United States, Italy and Spain and spanned the acute and convalescent phases of COVID-19. The material from the prospective study consisted of cDNA or gDNA derived from T cells, B-cell-depleted T cells, or PBMCs. Deeply sampled blood TCRbeta repertoires from subjects exposed to, actively infected with, or recovered from COVID-19 were included in the dataset. The repertoires were released in a freely available public database meant as a resource for research on the immune response to SARS-CoV-2. Samples were obtained from the ongoing ImmuneRACE study (first 160 participants) and from 1,000 to 1,500 subjects provided by 6 global collaborators. Nearly every sample came with metadata listing a de-identified subject ID, COVID-19 status, age in years and sex. Where available, HLA class I and class II types were obtained from metadata supplied by the sample provider rather than from assay-based typing.

On this clone itself: Its antigen target is currently unknown. No base quality values were provided; no much bigger clone lies one nucleotide off.

The immunoSEQ Assay, a bias-controlled multiplex PCR, was used to amplify TCRbeta CDR3 regions from genomic DNA. As for how the authors treated the data: Nucleated cell counts per sample were estimated from amplification of reference gene primers within the assay. To quantify the absolute abundance of each unique TCRbeta CDR3 rearrangement, sequence reads were collapsed and filtered. For each sample, productive Simpson clonality was calculated by taking the square root of Simpson's diversity index across productive rearrangements. The immuneACCESS repertoire file appears here via TCRdb, limited to in-frame rearrangements. These files lack a portion of the clones; in checked studies, under half of the deficit traces to unresolved V genes, and the cause of the others is not known. V, J and clone size derive from that table, while D and trimming were established from the DNA sequence. The sample table shows about 100,000 clones, and roughly 85% are seen once. 1.5% to 2% of the sample is taken by the ten largest.

What the research found in general, with its limitations: How much clinical and demographic metadata was included differed by source and by participant, and the metadata was provided uncurated.

The collaborating institutions used their own protocols to collect whole blood in K2EDTA tubes. For TCRbeta analysis, collaborators shipped samples as frozen whole blood, isolated PBMCs, or DNA extracted from either of those sample types. The specimen sequenced was peripheral blood. The TCR originated in a woman in her seventies with active or convalescent COVID-19.

The CDR3 is CASSTTGGNEQFF. DNA sequence: TGTGCCAGCAGCACAACAGGGGGCAATGAGCAGTTCTTC. The chain couples TRBV6-6 to TRBJ2-1; the central 8 bases match TRBD1. The CDR3 starts with the cysteine, ends with the phenylalanine, and has 13 residues. Left in the record is the CDR3 DNA by itself, 39 bases read in frame from the first base. Germline trimming: 6 bases from V, 6 bases from J; junction bases outside gene matches: 4. CDR1 MNHNY and CDR2 SVGAGI were looked up in the germline V gene (reference sequence).